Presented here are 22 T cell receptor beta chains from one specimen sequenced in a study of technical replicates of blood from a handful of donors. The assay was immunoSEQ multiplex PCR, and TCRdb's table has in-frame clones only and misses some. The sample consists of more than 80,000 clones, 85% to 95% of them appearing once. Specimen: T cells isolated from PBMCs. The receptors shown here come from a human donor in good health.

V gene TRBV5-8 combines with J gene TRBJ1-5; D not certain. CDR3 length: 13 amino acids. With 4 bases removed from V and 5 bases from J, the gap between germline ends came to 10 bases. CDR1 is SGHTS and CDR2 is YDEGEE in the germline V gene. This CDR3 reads CASSARGDQPQHF. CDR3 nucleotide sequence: TGTGCCAGCAGCGCACGAGGTGATCAGCCCCAGCATTTT.

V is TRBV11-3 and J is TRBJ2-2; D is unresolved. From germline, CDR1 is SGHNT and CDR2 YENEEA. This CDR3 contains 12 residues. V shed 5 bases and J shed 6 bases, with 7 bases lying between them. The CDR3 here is CASSPGPGELFF. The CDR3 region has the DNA TGTGCCAGCAGCCCAGGCCCCGGGGAGCTGTTTTTT.

DNA of the CDR3: TGTGCCAGCAGTGTCGTAGCGGGAGAAAGTGAGCAGTTCTTC. Translating gives CASSVVAGESEQFF. This rearrangement joins TRBV6-1 to TRBJ2-1; TRBD2 aligns across 9 bases. Trimming cost V 4 bases and J 9 bases; bases outside gene matches: 7. This CDR3 spans 14 amino acids. CDR1 MNHNS and CDR2 SASEGT come from the germline V gene.

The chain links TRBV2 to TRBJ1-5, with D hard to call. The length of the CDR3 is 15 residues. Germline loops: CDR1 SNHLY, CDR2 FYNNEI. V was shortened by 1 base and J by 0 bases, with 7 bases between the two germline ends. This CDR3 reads CASSEVGISNQPQHF. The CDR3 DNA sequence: TGTGCCAGCAGTGAAGTTGGCATTAGCAATCAGCCCCAGCATTTT.

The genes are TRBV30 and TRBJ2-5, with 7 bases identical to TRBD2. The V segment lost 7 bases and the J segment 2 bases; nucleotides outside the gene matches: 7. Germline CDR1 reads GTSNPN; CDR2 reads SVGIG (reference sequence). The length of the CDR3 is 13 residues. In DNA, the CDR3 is TGTGCCTACCTAGCGGTAGAACAAGAGACCCAGTACTTC. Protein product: CAYLAVEQETQYF.

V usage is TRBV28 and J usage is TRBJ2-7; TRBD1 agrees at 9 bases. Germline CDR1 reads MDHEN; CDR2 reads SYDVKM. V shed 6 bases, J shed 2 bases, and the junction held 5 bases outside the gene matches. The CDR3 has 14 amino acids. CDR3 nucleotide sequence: TGTGCCAGCAGCTCGGGACAGGGCCCCTACGAGCAGTACTTC. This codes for CASSSGQGPYEQYF.

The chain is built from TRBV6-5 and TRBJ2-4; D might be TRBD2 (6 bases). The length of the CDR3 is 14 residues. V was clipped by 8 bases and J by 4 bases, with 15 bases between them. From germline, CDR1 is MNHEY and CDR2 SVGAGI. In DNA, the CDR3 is TGTGCCAGCCACTCGTGGGGAGGAAAAAACATTCAGTACTTC. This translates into CASHSWGGKNIQYF.

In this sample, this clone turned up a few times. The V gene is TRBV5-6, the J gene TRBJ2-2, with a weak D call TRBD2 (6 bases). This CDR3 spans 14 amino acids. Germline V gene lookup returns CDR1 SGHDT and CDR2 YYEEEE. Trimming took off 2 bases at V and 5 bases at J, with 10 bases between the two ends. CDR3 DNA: TGTGCCAGCAGCTTAGTCGGAGGGACCGGGGAGCTGTTTTTT. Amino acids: CASSLVGGTGELFF.

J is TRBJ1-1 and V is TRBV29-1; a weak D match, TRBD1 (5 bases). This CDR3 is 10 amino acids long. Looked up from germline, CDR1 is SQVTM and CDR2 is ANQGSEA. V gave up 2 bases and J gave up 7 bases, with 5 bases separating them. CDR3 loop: CSVEQGEAFF. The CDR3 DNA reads TGCAGCGTTGAACAGGGTGAAGCTTTCTTT.

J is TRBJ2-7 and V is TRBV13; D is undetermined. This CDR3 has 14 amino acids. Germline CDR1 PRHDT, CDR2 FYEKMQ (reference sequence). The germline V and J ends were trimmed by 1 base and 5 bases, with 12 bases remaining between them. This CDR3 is CASSLAGFGHEQYF. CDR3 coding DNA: TGTGCCAGCAGCTTAGCAGGATTCGGCCACGAGCAGTACTTC.

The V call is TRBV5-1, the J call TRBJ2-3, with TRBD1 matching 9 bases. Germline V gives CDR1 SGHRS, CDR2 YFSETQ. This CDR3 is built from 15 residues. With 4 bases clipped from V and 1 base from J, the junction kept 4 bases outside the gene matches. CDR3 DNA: TGCGCCAGCAGCAGGGACAGGGAGGGCACAGATACGCAGTATTTT. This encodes CASSRDREGTDTQYF.

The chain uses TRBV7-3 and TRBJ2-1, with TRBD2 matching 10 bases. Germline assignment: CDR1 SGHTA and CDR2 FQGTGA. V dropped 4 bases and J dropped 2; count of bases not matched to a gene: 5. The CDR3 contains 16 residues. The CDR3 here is CASSWGSGRAYNEQFF. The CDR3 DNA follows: TGTGCCAGCAGCTGGGGAAGCGGGAGGGCCTACAATGAGCAGTTCTTC.

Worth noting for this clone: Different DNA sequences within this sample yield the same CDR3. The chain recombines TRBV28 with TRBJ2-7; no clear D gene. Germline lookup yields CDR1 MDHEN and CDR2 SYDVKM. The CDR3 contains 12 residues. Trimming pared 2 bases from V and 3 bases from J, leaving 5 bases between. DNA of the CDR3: TGTGCCAGCAGTTTACTCAGCTACGAGCAGTACTTC. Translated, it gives CASSLLSYEQYF.

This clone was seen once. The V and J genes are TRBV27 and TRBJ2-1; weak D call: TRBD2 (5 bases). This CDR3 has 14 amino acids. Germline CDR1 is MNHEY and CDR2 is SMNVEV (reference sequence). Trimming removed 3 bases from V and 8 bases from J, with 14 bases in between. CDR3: CASSLRGPGDEQFF. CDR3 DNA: TGTGCCAGCAGTTTGAGAGGGCCTGGGGATGAGCAGTTCTTC.

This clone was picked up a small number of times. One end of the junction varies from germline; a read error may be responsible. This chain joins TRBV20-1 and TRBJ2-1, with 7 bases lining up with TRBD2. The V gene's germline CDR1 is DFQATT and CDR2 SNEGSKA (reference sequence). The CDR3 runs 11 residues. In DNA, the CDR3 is TGCAGTGCTAGGCAGGCGGGAGAATCGATCTTC. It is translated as CSARQAGESIF.

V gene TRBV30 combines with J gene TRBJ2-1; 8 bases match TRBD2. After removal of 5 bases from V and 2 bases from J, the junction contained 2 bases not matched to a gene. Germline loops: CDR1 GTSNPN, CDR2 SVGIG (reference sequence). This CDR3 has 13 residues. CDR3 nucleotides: TGTGCCTGGGGTAGCGGGACCTACAATGAGCAGTTCTTC. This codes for CAWGSGTYNEQFF.

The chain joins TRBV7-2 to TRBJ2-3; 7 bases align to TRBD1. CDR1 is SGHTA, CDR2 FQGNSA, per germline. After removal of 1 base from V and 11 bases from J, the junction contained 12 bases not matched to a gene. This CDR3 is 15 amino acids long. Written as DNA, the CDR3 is TGTGCCAGCAGCTTAGGCAACGACAGGGTAGTTAGGCAGTATTTT. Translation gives CASSLGNDRVVRQYF.

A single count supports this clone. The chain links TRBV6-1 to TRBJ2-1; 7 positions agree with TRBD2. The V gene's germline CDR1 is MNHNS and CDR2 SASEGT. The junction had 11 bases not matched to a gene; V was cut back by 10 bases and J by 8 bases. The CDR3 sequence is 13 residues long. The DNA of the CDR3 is TGTGCCACCTTGGGCGGGAGCAGGGATGAGCAGTTCTTC. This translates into CATLGGSRDEQFF.

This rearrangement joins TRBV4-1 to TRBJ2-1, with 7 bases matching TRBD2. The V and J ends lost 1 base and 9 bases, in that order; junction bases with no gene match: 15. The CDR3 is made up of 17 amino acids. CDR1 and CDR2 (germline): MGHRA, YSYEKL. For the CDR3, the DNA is TGCGCCAGCAGCCAAGGGACGGGTTGGCGGGAGTATCTTGAGCAGTTCTTC. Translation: CASSQGTGWREYLEQFF.

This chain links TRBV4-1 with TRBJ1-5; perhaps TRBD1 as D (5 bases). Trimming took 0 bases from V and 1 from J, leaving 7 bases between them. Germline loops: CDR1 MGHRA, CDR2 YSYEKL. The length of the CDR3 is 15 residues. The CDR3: CASSQERGSNQPQHF. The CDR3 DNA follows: TGCGCCAGCAGCCAAGAAAGGGGCAGCAATCAGCCCCAGCATTTT.

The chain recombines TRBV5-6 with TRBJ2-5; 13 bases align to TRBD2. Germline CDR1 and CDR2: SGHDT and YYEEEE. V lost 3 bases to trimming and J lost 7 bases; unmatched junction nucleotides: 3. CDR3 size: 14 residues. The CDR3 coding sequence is TGTGCCAGCAGCTCAGGACTAGCGGGAGTGACCCAGTACTTC. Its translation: CASSSGLAGVTQYF.

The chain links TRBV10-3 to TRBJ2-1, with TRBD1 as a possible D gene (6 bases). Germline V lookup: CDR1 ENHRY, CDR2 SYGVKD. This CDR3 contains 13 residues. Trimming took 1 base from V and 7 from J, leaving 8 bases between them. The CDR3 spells CAISEYRENEQFF. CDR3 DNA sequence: TGTGCCATCAGTGAGTACAGGGAGAATGAGCAGTTCTTC.